This T cell receptor (beta chain) is drawn from a study of cytomegalovirus exposure and HLA in healthy donors. V lost 2 bases to trimming and J lost 0 bases, with 10 bases between them. The length of the CDR3 is 15 residues. Germline V gene sequence: CDR1 SGHTA, CDR2 FQGNSA. This clone was seen only once. The donors comprised healthy bone marrow donors. A multiplex PCR was run with 60 Vbeta primers and 13 Jbeta primers. Assay used: immunoSEQ multiplex PCR; TCRdb lists only in-frame clones, some missing. This table holds roughly 43,000 clones, approximately 60% found once. The chain links TRBV7-2 to TRBJ2-5, with D possibly being TRBD2 (6 bases). This clonotype was obtained from a human donor in good health. The specimen was PBMCs. CDR3 sequence: CASSLNGGYQETQYF. The CDR3 DNA sequence: TGTGCCAGCAGCTTAAACGGAGGGTACCAAGAGACCCAGTACTTC.